Listed here is a single TCR beta chain. This record belongs to a study of blood T cell repertoires in COVID-19. The CDR3 loop spans 14 amino acids. CDR1 is DFQATT and CDR2 is SNEGSKA in the germline V gene (reference sequence). J was trimmed by 3 bases and V by 3 bases; bases with no gene match: 5. In the study's own analysis: By means of reference gene primer amplification, nucleated cell counts were estimated. Here immunoSEQ multiplex PCR was the method, and the copy in TCRdb shows in-frame clones only, minus some. That table gives V, J and clone size, and the DNA gave D and trimming. Here the sample spans about 400,000 clones, roughly 86% being singletons.

Sequencing input: PBMCs or T cells enriched from blood (not recorded which). The sequence was obtained from a woman aged 40 to 50 with acute COVID-19. The chain couples TRBV20-1 to TRBJ2-7; 10 bases map to TRBD1. CDR3 coding DNA: TGCAGTGCTAGTCCGGGACAGGGGAGCTACGAGCAGTACTTC. Translation gives CSASPGQGSYEQYF.